One sample yielded the 18 T cell receptor beta chains listed below, sequenced in a study of cytotoxic CD8 clonotypes in ibrutinib-treated CLL. The method was immunoSEQ multiplex PCR; TCRdb's version includes in-frame clones alone and lacks a portion of them. This table has roughly 97,000 clones, around 73% appearing once. The sequences come from PBMCs, collected after 12 months of ibrutinib treatment. These receptors all come from a human donor with chronic lymphocytic leukemia.

The rearrangement uses TRBV5-4 and TRBJ2-7, with 7 bases that match TRBD1. Germline V gene data show CDR1 as SGHNT and CDR2 as YYREEE (reference sequence). V dropped 0 bases and J dropped 4; count of bases not matched to a gene: 4. The CDR3 extends over 14 amino acids. Here the CDR3 reads CASSLDRGPYEQYF. DNA for the CDR3: TGTGCCAGCAGCTTGGATAGGGGGCCTTACGAGCAGTACTTC.

This chain joins TRBV19 and TRBJ1-5, with D uncertain. V lost 3 bases and J lost 7, with 7 bases in between. CDR1 is LNHDA, CDR2 SQIVND, per germline (reference sequence). CDR3 size: 12 residues. The CDR3 protein is CASSILGQPQHF. The CDR3, as DNA: TGTGCCAGTAGTATCCTAGGACAGCCCCAGCATTTT.

The J gene is TRBJ2-3, the V gene TRBV6-5; possible D gene TRBD1, 7 bases. This CDR3 is 15 amino acids long. V was trimmed by 6 bases and J by 3 bases, leaving 16 bases between them. CDR1 is MNHEY, CDR2 SVGAGI, per germline. The DNA for the CDR3 is TGTGCCAGCAGCTCGCAGGGGGGAGGAACAGATACGCAGTATTTT. Residues: CASSSQGGGTDTQYF.

CDR3 nucleotides: TGCGCCAGCAGCAAAGGATCGAATTCACCCCTCCACTTT. The encoded protein is CASSKGSNSPLHF. This chain connects TRBV5-1 to TRBJ1-6; D uncertain. CDR3 length equals 13 residues. Germline CDR1 is SGHRS and CDR2 is YFSETQ. Trimming took 4 bases from V and 7 from J, leaving 9 bases between them.

This chain joins TRBV10-2 and TRBJ1-6, with D perhaps TRBD1 (6 bases). Germline V lookup: CDR1 WSHSY, CDR2 SAAADI. V was shortened by 0 bases and J by 5 bases, with 11 bases between the two germline ends. The CDR3 has 16 amino acids. CDR3 sequence (DNA): TGCGCCAGCAGTGAGTCGCAGGGGCCAAATAATTCACCCCTCCACTTT. Translated, it gives CASSESQGPNNSPLHF.

This chain joins TRBV30 and TRBJ2-2; 10 nucleotides agree with TRBD2. Germline loops: CDR1 GTSNPN, CDR2 SVGIG (reference sequence). V gave up 2 bases and J gave up 5 bases; unmatched junction bases: 5. The CDR3 covers 15 residues. CDR3 residues: CAWSSVSGGTGELFF. The CDR3 region has the DNA TGTGCCTGGAGTTCGGTTAGCGGGGGGACCGGGGAGCTGTTTTTT.

V gene TRBV20-1 combines with J gene TRBJ1-1, with no clear D. V lost 6 bases, J lost 11 bases, and 16 bases lay in between. The CDR3 has 11 amino acids. Germline assignment: CDR1 DFQATT and CDR2 SNEGSKA (reference sequence). The CDR3 DNA reads as TGCAGTGCGAACCTTAAATTGGGGGCTTTCTTT. Encoded protein: CSANLKLGAFF.

The rearrangement links TRBV28 to TRBJ1-2, with 7 bases aligning to TRBD1. The V gene's germline CDR1 is MDHEN and CDR2 SYDVKM. CDR3 length: 15 residues. V shed 4 bases and J 3 bases; nucleotides not matched to a gene: 8. CDR3 amino acids: CASSSGGQRDYGYTF. DNA for the CDR3: TGTGCCAGCAGTTCAGGGGGACAGCGAGACTATGGCTACACCTTC.

The gene calls are TRBV5-6 and TRBJ2-1, with 8 bases aligning to TRBD1. The CDR3 has 16 amino acids. The germline CDR1 and CDR2 sequences are SGHDT and YYEEEE. V shed 4 bases, J shed 0 bases, and the junction held 6 bases outside the gene matches. The CDR3 coding sequence is TGTGCCAGCAGCCTGACAGGGGATTTCTCCTACAATGAGCAGTTCTTC. Its protein is CASSLTGDFSYNEQFF. The full variable domain, its missing parts supplied by reference TRBV5-6 and TRBJ2-1, is DAGVTQSPTHLIKTRGQQVTLRCSPKSGHDTVSWYQQALGQGPQFIFQYYEEEERQRGNFPDRFSGHQFPNYSSELNVNALLLGDSALYLCASSLTGDFSYNEQFFGPGTRLTVL.

The chain links TRBV10-3 to TRBJ2-1; D unclear. Germline V CDR1 and CDR2: ENHRY, SYGVKD. The CDR3 has 13 amino acids. Trimming left V 6 bases short and J 5 bases short, with 11 bases between. Here the CDR3 reads CAISPFGDNEQFF. CDR3 bases: TGTGCCATCAGCCCTTTTGGTGACAATGAGCAGTTCTTC.

The rearrangement uses TRBV6-5 and TRBJ1-1; no reliable D call. The CDR3 is 14 amino acids. Trimming removed 8 bases at V and 1 base at J, with 14 bases between. The V gene's germline CDR1 is MNHEY and CDR2 SVGAGI. DNA for the CDR3: TGTGCCAGCGGAACAGCCAGGAGGAACACTGAAGCTTTCTTT. Translated, it gives CASGTARRNTEAFF.

This chain uses TRBV21-1 with TRBJ1-2; the D call in the table, TRBD1, was not verified against the DNA. TRBV21-1 is termed a pseudogene. This CDR3 has 16 residues. CDR3 nucleotide sequence: TGTGCCAGCAGCCGAAAGGGGACAGGGTGGGACTATGGCTACACCTTC. It codes for CASSRKGTGWDYGYTF.

The chain carries TRBV19 and TRBJ2-2; 7 bases are shared with TRBD2. With 7 bases clipped from V and 5 bases from J, the junction kept 13 bases outside the gene matches. Looked up from germline, CDR1 is LNHDA and CDR2 is SQIVND (reference sequence). The CDR3 covers 16 residues. In nucleotides, the CDR3 is TGTGCCAGTACCTCGGGGAGGGATTATCGGACCGGGGAGCTGTTTTTT. Encoded protein: CASTSGRDYRTGELFF. The complete variable domain, with remaining parts taken from reference TRBV19 and TRBJ2-2, reads DGGITQSPKYLFRKEGQNVTLSCEQNLNHDAMYWYRQDPGQGLRLIYYSQIVNDFQKGDIAEGYSVSREKKESFPLTVTSAQKNPTAFYLCASTSGRDYRTGELFFGEGSRLTVL.

The rearrangement uses TRBV10-3 and TRBJ2-2, with 8 bases aligning to TRBD2. The CDR3 length is 15 residues. V shed 10 bases, J shed 4 bases, and the junction held 11 bases outside the gene matches. Germline CDR1 ENHRY, CDR2 SYGVKD. Written as DNA, the CDR3 is TGTGCCACCCACCCTCCCGGGACTAGCACCGGGGAGCTGTTTTTT. This translates into CATHPPGTSTGELFF.

This rearrangement joins TRBV7-2 to TRBJ2-6; 10 bases map to TRBD1. Germline lookup yields CDR1 SGHTA and CDR2 FQGNSA. This CDR3 is 16 amino acids long. V lost 7 bases to trimming and J lost 3 bases; unmatched junction nucleotides: 6. In DNA, the CDR3 is TGTGCCAGCACCCAGACAGGGGGCTATGGGGCCAACGTCCTGACTTTC. This gives the protein CASTQTGGYGANVLTF.

CDR3 nucleotides: TGTGCCTGGAGCCGGAAGAGGTACGAGCAGTACTTC. This gives the protein CAWSRKRYEQYF. V is TRBV30 and J is TRBJ2-7; D is undetermined. V was shortened by 3 bases and J by 4 bases, with 10 bases between the two germline ends. CDR1 GTSNPN and CDR2 SVGIG come from the germline V gene (reference sequence). This CDR3 contains 12 residues. Looking up the rest from reference TRBV30 and TRBJ2-7 gives the full variable domain: SQTIHQWPATLVQPVGSPLSLECTVEGTSNPNLYWYRQAAGRGLQLLFYSVGIGQISSEVPQNLSASRPQDRQFILSSKKLLLSDSGFYLCAWSRKRYEQYFGPGTRLTVT.

J is TRBJ2-5 and V is TRBV5-1; 8 bases are shared with TRBD1. Germline CDR1 and CDR2: SGHRS and YFSETQ. The V gene end was trimmed by 0 bases and the J gene end by 5 bases; junction bases not matched to a gene: 0. The CDR3 is made up of 13 amino acids. The CDR3 loop is CASSLGTGETQYF. The CDR3 DNA reads TGCGCCAGCAGCTTGGGGACAGGGGAGACCCAGTACTTC.

J is TRBJ1-1 and V is TRBV6-1, with TRBD1 matching over 7 bases. The CDR3 loop spans 13 amino acids. Germline CDR1 and CDR2: MNHNS and SASEGT. The ends lost 8 bases at V and 0 bases at J; junction bases unmatched: 3. The chain's CDR3 is CASYRGLNTEAFF. CDR3 DNA: TGTGCCAGCTACAGGGGACTGAACACTGAAGCTTTCTTT.